This TCR beta chain was captured in a study of breast tumors, draining lymph nodes, adjacent tissues. TCRdb recomputed calls from the multiplex PCR reads with MiXCR, one row per CDR3 protein. The sample records around 140,000 distinct CDR3 sequences, 20% to 25% being singletons. This clonotype was detected many times. Its antigen is undetermined. The lymph nodes were axillary draining lymph nodes from breast cancer patients. The study, taken as a whole, reports: Compared with lymph nodes, tumors were less diverse; compared with nontumor tissue, more. Tumor T cell lymph node origin was a supported hypothesis, not proven.

The germline gives CDR1 MNHEY, CDR2 SVGEGT. The CDR3 loop spans 16 amino acids. V lost 2 bases, J lost 0 bases, and 6 bases stayed unmatched. Sequenced sample: axillary lymph node tissue. This chain connects TRBV6-2 or TRBV6-3 to TRBJ2-7; TRBD2 matches 8 bases. This clonotype originated in a female donor with breast cancer. Some clones in this sample may be carry-over from other donors' samples. The CDR3 spells CASSYPLAGYSYEQYF. The CDR3 coding sequence is TGTGCCAGCAGTTACCCGCTAGCGGGTTACTCCTACGAGCAGTACTTC.